The 11 T cell receptor beta chains below all came from one sample that was sequenced in a study of T-cell memory formation after mild COVID-19. TCRdb reanalysed the 5' RACE reads using MiXCR and keeps one entry per CDR3 protein. This repertoire shows 110,000 to 150,000 distinct CDR3 sequences, 13% to 15% found once; its top ten account for about 26%. The sequenced sample consisted of PBMCs or a T cell subset sorted from them (not recorded which). All receptors come from an adult woman who had mild COVID-19 (a few samples of this study predate the infection). Cell type and time point are not known.

This clonotype occurred a few times. A junction boundary mismatches the germline segment, possibly from a read error. V gene TRBV7-7 combines with J gene TRBJ2-1; possibly TRBD2 for D (6 bases). This CDR3 is built from 15 residues. Per the germline V gene, CDR1 is SSHAT and CDR2 is FNYEAQ (reference sequence). Here the CDR3 DNA reads TGTGCTAGCAGCTTAGATGGGGCGGGATACAATGAGCAGTTCTTC. Encoded protein: CASSLDGAGYNEQFF.

This clonotype appeared a few times. This rearrangement joins TRBV4-1 to TRBJ2-1; TRBD1 might be the D (5 bases). Germline CDR1 and CDR2: MGHRA and YSYEKL. The CDR3 is made up of 14 amino acids. Trimming left V 1 base short and J 4 bases short, with 8 bases between. CDR3 sequence reads: CASSQVPGYNEQFF. As DNA, the CDR3 is TGCGCCAGCAGCCAAGTCCCAGGGTACAATGAGCAGTTCTTC.

V and J are TRBV4-2 and TRBJ2-7; the D call may be TRBD1 or TRBD2 (6 bases each). Germline lookup yields CDR1 LGHNA and CDR2 YNFKEQ. V gave up 4 bases and J gave up 3 bases, with 22 bases separating them. This CDR3 has 17 residues. The CDR3 here is CASSRAGITGTYYEQYF. The DNA for the CDR3 is TGTGCCAGCAGCCGCGCCGGCATAACAGGGACTTACTACGAGCAGTACTTC.

This clonotype was seen a few times. The chain has TRBV27 and TRBJ2-5; perhaps TRBD1 as D (5 bases). With 7 bases removed from V and 2 bases from J, the gap between germline ends came to 14 bases. Germline assignment: CDR1 MNHEY and CDR2 SMNVEV (reference sequence). The CDR3 runs to 14 residues. The CDR3 DNA sequence: TGTGCCAGCATTACCAGGGCCGGGCAAGAGACCCAGTACTTC. It codes for CASITRAGQETQYF.

This clonotype was seen a single time. The chain couples TRBV7-8 to TRBJ2-1, with 10 bases that match TRBD2. In germline, CDR1 is SGHVS, CDR2 FQNEAQ. Unmatched junction bases numbered 3, after V lost 4 bases and J lost 3 bases. CDR3 length: 15 residues. In DNA form, the CDR3 reads TGTGCCAGCAGCTCCGGACTAGCGGTCTACAATGAGCAGTTCTTC. It is translated as CASSSGLAVYNEQFF.

This clonotype showed up many times. The CDR3 region has the DNA TGCAGTGCTAGGGACCTTACGAGGGGGTTCCCCGAGGAGCAGTACTTC. It codes for CSARDLTRGFPEEQYF. The chain combines TRBV20-1 with TRBJ2-7; possibly TRBD1 for D (6 bases). Trimming stripped 3 bases from V and 7 bases from J, with 25 bases between. This CDR3 is 16 amino acids long. Per the germline V gene, CDR1 is DFQATT and CDR2 is SNEGSKA (reference sequence).

This chain uses TRBV4-2 with TRBJ2-3; D gene ambiguous. With 5 bases removed from V and 2 bases from J, the gap between germline ends came to 11 bases. Germline V CDR1 and CDR2: LGHNA, YNFKEQ. This CDR3 has 14 amino acids. The CDR3 sequence: CASSDPNPTDTQYF. CDR3 bases: TGTGCCAGCAGCGACCCCAATCCCACAGATACGCAGTATTTT.

The chain recombines TRBV12-3 or TRBV12-4 with TRBJ1-2; 10 positions match TRBD1. The CDR3 is made up of 14 amino acids. The V gene end was trimmed by 6 bases and the J gene end by 7 bases; junction bases not matched to a gene: 8. The CDR3 loop is CASSRGTGDGGYTF. CDR3 nucleotides: TGTGCCAGCAGCCGCGGGACAGGGGATGGTGGCTACACCTTC.

V usage is TRBV19 and J usage is TRBJ2-5, with D possibly matching TRBD2 (5 bases). CDR1 and CDR2 (germline): LNHDA, SQIVND (reference sequence). The CDR3 contains 15 residues. Trimming cost V 7 bases and J 2 bases, with 17 bases left between them. Here the CDR3 reads CASTTPRGRQETQYF. For the CDR3, the DNA is TGTGCCAGTACCACCCCACGAGGGCGGCAAGAGACCCAGTACTTC.

This clonotype occurred a few times. This sequence joins TRBV7-8 and TRBJ1-2; TRBD1 aligns across 7 bases. CDR3 length: 13 residues. Per the germline V gene, CDR1 is SGHVS and CDR2 is FQNEAQ. With 6 bases clipped from V and 4 bases from J, the junction kept 5 bases outside the gene matches. CDR3 in DNA: TGTGCCAGCAGTTCAGGGGGGGCCTATGGCTACACCTTC. Encoded protein: CASSSGGAYGYTF.

This clonotype came up a few times. The rearrangement uses TRBV12-3 or TRBV12-4 and TRBJ1-5, with a tentative D call TRBD1 (6 bases). The CDR3 consists of 17 residues. The V and J ends lost 3 bases and 4 bases respectively, with 19 bases between them. CDR3 nucleotide sequence: TGTGCCAGCAGTTTGCCCCCCCGACGACAGGATAATCAGCCCCAGCATTTT. Translated, it gives CASSLPPRRQDNQPQHF.